The following is a T cell receptor (beta chain) sequence with its context. Its recognized antigen is unknown. No much larger clone exists at a distance of one base, and base qualities are not known. The data are from a study of blood T cells in healthy people across ages (dated by TCRdb to the mid-2010s). Regarding the complete study: In model experiments, roughly one uniquely barcoded TCR beta cDNA molecule per two T cells was captured by template switching. The donors were divided into four age groups: young (average around 16 years), middle-aged (around 37), aged (about 60) and long-lived (nearly 85). To avoid experimental bias, donors of different ages were spread randomly across the sequencing lanes. To track age-related changes in TCR beta repertoire diversity, the study relied on deep sequencing normalized with unique cDNA molecular identifiers. For two donors (one aged 18 to 30 and one aged 80 or older), the study analyzed two additional independent replicas of 1 million unique cDNA reads from the same blood draw.

On the study overall, not on this receptor specifically: As age increased, observed TCR beta diversity per million T cells dropped in a roughly linear way, and a significant reduction was already evident by age about 40. Since profiling was done on bulk unsorted PBMCs, naive and antigen-experienced compartments could not be conclusively compared. Compared with the aged group, the long-lived group had more naive CD4+ T cells, fewer expanded clones and increased TCR diversity, suggesting age selection. A strong correlation was found between observed TCR beta diversity and the percentage of naive T cells measured by flow cytometry. Because the CMV infection status of the donors was unknown, age-related changes in expanded clonotypes may potentially have been confounded. Estimates of total diversity from one million sequenced T cells were regarded as lower bounds and underestimates.

Preparation of the library involved 5' RACE. Sequencing took place on an Illumina HiSeq 2500. A second roughly 6 to 11 cycle PCR used a sample-barcoded 5' primer and a J-beta primer mix. Each TCR beta cDNA molecule received a unique molecular identifier from a template-switch 5' adaptor carrying 12 random nucleotides. Each sample yielded at least 3 million CDR3-containing paired-end reads. First-strand cDNA synthesis was performed from all RNA using the Mint cDNA synthesis kit, with priming by a TRBC-specific oligonucleotide. All cDNA was treated with uracil-DNA glycosylase and then went through a first 18-cycle PCR with the universal primers M1SS and BC2_uni_R. Concerning the study's data processing: Each sample was normalized by randomly selecting 1 million high-quality reads, each carrying a distinct molecular identifier. Reads with shared molecular identifiers were discarded instead of being binned into consensus sequences. MiTCR, run with a Q25 quality threshold and the strictest error-elimination algorithm, handled CDR3 identification, clonotype clustering and error correction. A nonparametric unseen species model using Euler transformation provided a lower-bound estimate of total TCR beta diversity. TCRdb handled the public reads itself, with Q25 trimming in fastp and clone calling in MiXCR, and kept productive beta chains. All rows with the same CDR3 protein become a single entry with the most common DNA and genes. For this entry, the V and J calls and clone size follow TCRdb and not the study's own pipeline. A total of about 1.6 million distinct CDR3 sequences appear in this sample, around 36% of them only once. The ten largest account for about 10% of the sample.

The roughly 39 donors, aged about 6 to 95 years, were systemically healthy Caucasian individuals from Russia. Each donor gave approximately 10 milliliters of peripheral blood, collected into EDTA-treated Vacutainer tubes. Ficoll-Paque density-gradient centrifugation was used to isolate PBMCs, with at least 6.5 million per sample. Trizol reagent was used to extract total RNA from PBMCs, with at least 5 micrograms per sample. For every donor, an aliquot of PBMCs went through flow cytometry to measure the percentages of naive CD45RAhigh/CD27high T cells. The clonotype comes from a woman aged 25 to 39 in good health. The sample was blood.

The CDR3: CASSESSGERAKNIQYF. In nucleotide form, the sequence is TGTGCCAGCAGTGAATCCTCGGGGGAACGAGCCAAAAACATTCAGTACTTC. The sequence joins TRBV25-1 to TRBJ2-4; the D gene is possibly TRBD2, with 6 bases matching. Based on the germline V gene, the CDR1 and CDR2 sequences are MGHDK and SYGVNS. V was cut back by 1 base and J by 0 bases, leaving a gap of 13 bases between them. Inclusive of the bounding cysteine and phenylalanine, the CDR3 is 17 residues long. Only CDR3 DNA remains: 51 bases, in frame from the first base.